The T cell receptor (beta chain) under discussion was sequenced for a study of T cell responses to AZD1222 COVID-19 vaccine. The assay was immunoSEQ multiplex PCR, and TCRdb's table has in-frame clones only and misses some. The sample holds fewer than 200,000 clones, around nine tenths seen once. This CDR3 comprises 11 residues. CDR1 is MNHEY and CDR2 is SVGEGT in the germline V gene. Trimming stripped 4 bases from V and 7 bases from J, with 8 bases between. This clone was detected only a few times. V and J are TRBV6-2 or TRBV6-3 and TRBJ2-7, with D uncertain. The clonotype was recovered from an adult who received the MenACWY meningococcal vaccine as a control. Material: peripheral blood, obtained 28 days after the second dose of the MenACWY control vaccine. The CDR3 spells CASSFPAEQYF. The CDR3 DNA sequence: TGTGCCAGCAGTTTCCCCGCAGAGCAGTACTTC.